This TCR beta chain was recovered during a study of cytomegalovirus exposure and HLA in healthy donors. The V end was cut by 7 bases, the J end by 4 bases, with 10 bases between. Germline CDR1 reads SNHLY; CDR2 reads FYNNEI. CDR3 length equals 12 residues. PCR primers comprised 60 Vbeta and 13 Jbeta primers. Generated by immunoSEQ multiplex PCR, the TCRdb table keeps only in-frame clones and is missing some. The data hold over 70,000 clones, with roughly 72% observed a single time. This clone was found a few times. J is TRBJ1-1 and V is TRBV2; D is unclear. This clonotype was sampled from a man aged 25-45 years in good health and CMV-seropositive. Sequencing was performed on PBMCs. The CDR3, as DNA: TGTGCCAGCAAGAAGGGAGGCACTGAAGCTTTCTTT. It specifies CASKKGGTEAFF.